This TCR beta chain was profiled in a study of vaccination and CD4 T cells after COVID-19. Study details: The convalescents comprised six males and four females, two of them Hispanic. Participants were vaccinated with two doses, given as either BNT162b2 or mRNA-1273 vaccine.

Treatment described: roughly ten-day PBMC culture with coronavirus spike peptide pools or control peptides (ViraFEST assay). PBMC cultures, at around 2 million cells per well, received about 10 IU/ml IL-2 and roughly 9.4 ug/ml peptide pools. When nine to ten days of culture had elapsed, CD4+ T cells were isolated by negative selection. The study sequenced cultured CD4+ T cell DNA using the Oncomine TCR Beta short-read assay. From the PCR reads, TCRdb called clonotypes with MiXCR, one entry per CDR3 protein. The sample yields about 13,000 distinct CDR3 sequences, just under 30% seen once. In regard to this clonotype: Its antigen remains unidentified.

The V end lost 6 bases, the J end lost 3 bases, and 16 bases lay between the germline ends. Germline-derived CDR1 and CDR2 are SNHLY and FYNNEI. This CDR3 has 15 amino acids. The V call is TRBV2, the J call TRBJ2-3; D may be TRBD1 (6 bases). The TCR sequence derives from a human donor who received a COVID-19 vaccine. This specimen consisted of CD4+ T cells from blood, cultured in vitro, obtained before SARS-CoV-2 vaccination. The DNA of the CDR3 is TGTGCCAGCAGGTTGGACAGTAGCCCGACAGATACGCAGTATTTT. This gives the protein CASRLDSSPTDTQYF.